These 2 T cell receptor beta chains share one sample of origin, sequenced in a study of OX40 agonist ivuxolimab in advanced cancers. Here immunoSEQ multiplex PCR was the method, and the copy in TCRdb shows in-frame clones only, minus some. The table shows approximately 60,000 clones, with about 87% occurring only once. Material: CD4+ or CD8+ T cells sorted from blood, obtained in a trial of the OX40 agonist ivuxolimab. Receptors were obtained from an adult with an advanced solid tumor such as melanoma, head and neck, liver or kidney cancer.

V is TRBV5-4 and J is TRBJ2-7; 10 bases are shared with TRBD1. Germline loops: CDR1 SGHNT, CDR2 YYREEE (reference sequence). The CDR3 is 15 amino acids. The ends lost 2 bases at V and 5 bases at J; junction bases unmatched: 7. The chain's CDR3 is CASSLQTGGFHEQYF. The CDR3 nucleotides are TGTGCCAGCAGCTTACAGACAGGGGGCTTCCACGAGCAGTACTTC.

The rearrangement joins TRBV11-3 to TRBJ1-1; 7 nucleotides match TRBD1. The CDR3 has 14 amino acids. CDR1 and CDR2 (germline): SGHNT, YENEEA. V was clipped by 5 bases and J by 5 bases; unmatched bases: 8. CDR3 coding DNA: TGTGCCAGCAGCACGAACAGGGGCAGTACTGAAGCTTTCTTT. It encodes CASSTNRGSTEAFF.